The source of this T cell receptor beta chain is a study of blood T cell repertoires in COVID-19 (TCRdb year 2020). At the level of the whole study: The collaborator samples originated in the United States, Italy and Spain and spanned the acute and convalescent phases of COVID-19. Where available, HLA class I and class II types were obtained from metadata supplied by the sample provider rather than from assay-based typing. The prospective study material was composed of cDNA or gDNA derived from T cells, B-cell-depleted T cells, or PBMCs. Subjects who had been exposed to COVID-19, were actively infected with it, or had recovered from it provided the deeply sampled blood TCRbeta repertoires that made up the dataset. The repertoires were released in a freely available public database intended as a resource for research on the immune response to SARS-CoV-2. Nearly every sample came with metadata listing a de-identified subject ID, COVID-19 status, age in years and sex. Samples were obtained from the ongoing ImmuneRACE study (first 160 participants) and from roughly 1,300 subjects provided by 6 global collaborators. General conclusions and limits of the study: The quantity of clinical and demographic metadata differed by source and by participant and was supplied without curation.

Enrolling through a virtual design, the prospective study's participants ranged in age from about 18 to 100 years and lived across around 25 United States geographic areas. To assign participants to cohorts, the prospective study relied on clinical history that participants themselves reported in a screening survey and a study questionnaire. Recovered participants in ImmuneRACE Cohort 3 were defined as having two consecutive negative NP/OP PCR tests, clearance from a healthcare professional, or resolution of symptoms. Each participant in the prospective study had whole blood, serum and a nasopharyngeal or oropharyngeal swab collected by mobile phlebotomists. Additional blood draws and questionnaires over a 2-month period could optionally be provided by prospective study participants. Before DNA extraction, prospective study blood samples were shipped either frozen or at room temperature. A word on this clone: Its antigen is still unknown. Within one base of it there is no much larger clone, and no base qualities were kept.

Inclusive of the bounding cysteine and phenylalanine, the CDR3 is 16 residues long. The sequence is cut down to CDR3 DNA, 48 bases in frame from base 1. CDR1 and CDR2, looked up from the germline V gene, are SGHTA and FQGNSA. V is cut back by 5 bases and J by 0 bases, with 7 bases in the junction unmatched. TCRbeta CDR3 regions were amplified from genomic DNA using the immunoSEQ Assay, a bias-controlled multiplex PCR. The study's processing was this. The number of nucleated cells in each sample was estimated from the amplification of reference gene primers within the assay. To quantify the absolute abundance of each unique TCRbeta CDR3 rearrangement, sequence reads were collapsed and filtered. For each sample, productive Simpson clonality was calculated as the square root of Simpson's diversity index across productive rearrangements. In its TCRdb copy, this immuneACCESS table keeps in-frame sequences only and misses some clones. Where compared with another copy, unresolved V genes explain less than half of these, and the others have no known cause. That table is the source of V, J and clone size, and D and trimming were worked out from the DNA. For this sample the table gives almost 250,000 clones, of which roughly 91% were detected only once. The ten largest clonotypes hold 4.1% of the sample.

The source is a woman under 40 who had recovered from COVID-19. This chain is built from TRBV7-2 and TRBJ2-3; 8 junctional bases match TRBD2. Material: PBMCs or T cells enriched from blood (not recorded which). The CDR3 loop reads CASSPGASGSTDTQYF. The bases read TGTGCCAGCAGCCCGGGGGCTAGCGGGAGCACAGATACGCAGTATTTT.